Presented here are 14 T cell receptor beta chains from one specimen sequenced in a study of graft-versus-host responses after intestinal transplantation. Their recognized antigens are unknown. The table came from immunoSEQ multiplex PCR; TCRdb's copy has only in-frame clones and leaves some out. The sample has about 66,000 clones; about nine tenths are singletons. The sample consisted of unstimulated CD8+ T cells sorted from spleen or lymph node cells, taken before intestinal transplant. These receptors were taken from a human donor who received an intestinal transplant.

This chain uses TRBV11-2 with TRBJ1-1; tentatively, D is TRBD1 (5 bases). Germline CDR1 is SGHAT and CDR2 is FQNNGV. V was pared by 0 bases and J by 7 bases, with 15 bases between. CDR3 length: 15 amino acids. For the CDR3, the DNA is TGTGCCAGCAGCTTAGAATTCGGACACACTAATGAAGCTTTCTTT. Translating gives CASSLEFGHTNEAFF.

The V call is TRBV11-3, the J call TRBJ1-2; tentatively, D is TRBD1 (6 bases). The CDR3 runs 13 residues. CDR1 and CDR2 from the germline V gene are SGHNT and YENEEA. V lost 4 bases and J 3 bases, leaving 9 bases between the germline ends. CDR3 DNA sequence: TGTGCCAGCAGCTACAGGGTATACTATGGCTACACCTTC. This sequence encodes CASSYRVYYGYTF.

The chain carries TRBV4-1 and TRBJ2-1; D might be TRBD2 (5 bases). CDR1 is MGHRA and CDR2 is YSYEKL in the germline V gene. The CDR3 sequence is 11 residues long. V shed 1 base and J shed 12 bases, with 7 bases lying between them. As DNA, the CDR3 is TGCGCCAGCAGCCAAGGAGGGATGCAGTTCTTC. Its translation: CASSQGGMQFF.

The chain links TRBV25-1 to TRBJ2-1; tentative D call: TRBD2 (7 bases). Deletions cut 8 bases from V and 0 bases from J, with 11 bases between. The CDR3 sequence is 14 residues long. The germline V gene has CDR1 MGHDK and CDR2 SYGVNS. DNA for the CDR3: TGTGCCAGCTGGGGGGGGCCCTCCTACAATGAGCAGTTCTTC. Protein: CASWGGPSYNEQFF.

The chain links TRBV9 to TRBJ1-2; D possibly corresponds to TRBD1 (6 bases). This CDR3 has 14 residues. CDR1 SGDLS and CDR2 YYNGEE come from the germline V gene. The V and J ends lost 3 bases and 4 bases respectively, with 13 bases between them. CDR3 in amino acids: CASSGGGPPYGYTF. The CDR3 nucleotides read TGTGCCAGCAGCGGCGGGGGGCCCCCCTATGGCTACACCTTC.

V gene TRBV21-1 combines with J gene TRBJ2-7; the table names TRBD1, a call not compared with the DNA. TRBV21-1 is a recognized pseudogene. This CDR3 has 15 amino acids. CDR3 sequence reads: CASSQEGRGLCEQYF. The CDR3 DNA is TGTGCCAGCAGCCAAGAGGGCAGGGGGCTTTGCGAGCAGTACTTC.

The genes are TRBV2 and TRBJ1-2; a weak D match, TRBD1 (5 bases). This CDR3 spans 13 amino acids. The germline CDR1 and CDR2 sequences are SNHLY and FYNNEI. V lost 1 base and J 4 bases, leaving 7 bases between the germline ends. The CDR3 protein is CASSEGGSYGYTF. The DNA for the CDR3 is TGTGCCAGCAGTGAAGGGGGCAGCTATGGCTACACCTTC.

The gene calls are TRBV7-9 and TRBJ2-7; TRBD1 matches 9 bases. CDR1 is SEHNR, CDR2 FQNEAQ, per germline (reference sequence). There are 14 residues in the CDR3. Trimming cost V 2 bases and J 3 bases; bases outside gene matches: 2. CDR3 DNA sequence: TGTGCCAGCAGCTTACCGACAGGGGGCTACGAGCAGTACTTC. Its protein product is CASSLPTGGYEQYF.

The J gene is TRBJ2-3, the V gene TRBV9; D possibly corresponds to TRBD1 (6 bases). The ends were cut back, 0 bases at V and 4 bases at J, with 21 bases in the middle. CDR1 is SGDLS, CDR2 YYNGEE, per germline. The CDR3 is 18 residues long. CDR3 protein: CASSVAPDRTGIADTQYF. As DNA, the CDR3 is TGTGCCAGCAGCGTAGCCCCGGACAGAACGGGAATCGCAGATACGCAGTATTTT.

V and J are TRBV27 and TRBJ1-1; D not certain. This CDR3 comprises 13 residues. Trimming stripped 1 base from V and 3 bases from J, with 6 bases between. CDR1 is MNHEY, CDR2 SMNVEV, per germline (reference sequence). The CDR3 nucleotides read TGTGCCAGCAGTTTATTACGGGACACTGAAGCTTTCTTT. Residues: CASSLLRDTEAFF.

The chain couples TRBV27 to TRBJ1-6; 11 nucleotides match TRBD1. J lost 8 bases, V lost 7 bases, and 4 bases had no gene match. This CDR3 contains 14 residues. The germline CDR1 and CDR2 sequences are MNHEY and SMNVEV (reference sequence). The CDR3 sequence: CASTGQGADSPLHF. CDR3 DNA: TGTGCCAGCACCGGACAGGGGGCTGATTCACCCCTCCACTTT.

The chain uses TRBV7-9 and TRBJ2-7, with TRBD2 matching over 10 bases. Germline CDR1 reads SEHNR; CDR2 reads FQNEAQ (reference sequence). The V gene end was trimmed by 2 bases and the J gene end by 3 bases; junction bases not matched to a gene: 1. The CDR3 runs 14 residues. CDR3 nucleotide sequence: TGTGCCAGCAGCTTACTAGCGGGGGACTACGAGCAGTACTTC. Translating gives CASSLLAGDYEQYF.

The chain joins TRBV11-2 to TRBJ1-2, with D tentatively TRBD1 (5 bases). CDR3 size: 15 residues. The germline V and J ends were trimmed by 4 bases and 5 bases, with 17 bases remaining between them. Germline V gene data show CDR1 as SGHAT and CDR2 as FQNNGV. In DNA, the CDR3 is TGTGCCAGCAGCTACTCGACTGCGGGGGGATATGGCTACACCTTC. Protein sequence: CASSYSTAGGYGYTF. Supplemented by reference TRBV11-2 and TRBJ1-2, the full variable domain reads EAGVAQSPRYKIIEKRQSVAFWCNPISGHATLYWYQQILGQGPKLLIQFQNNGVVDDSQLPKDRFSAERLKGVDSTLKIQPAKLEDSAVYLCASSYSTAGGYGYTFGSGTRLTVV.

This chain joins TRBV6-1 and TRBJ2-1, with 9 bases aligning to TRBD1. There are 19 residues in the CDR3. The J segment lost 4 bases and the V segment lost 4 bases, leaving 17 bases of the junction unmatched. The germline V gene has CDR1 MNHNS and CDR2 SASEGT. In DNA, the CDR3 is TGTGCCAGCAGTGGAGGTGGACAGGGGACTCTAATTTGGTACAATGAGCAGTTCTTC. Its protein is CASSGGGQGTLIWYNEQFF.